A selection of T cell receptor beta chains follows, all from one sample in a study of blood T cell repertoires in COVID-19. Profiling relied on immunoSEQ multiplex PCR, and the TCRdb table lists in-frame clones only, not all of them. This repertoire shows 150,000 to 200,000 clones, around 80% found once; its top ten account for roughly 8.3%. Sequencing used peripheral blood. These receptors were taken from a man aged 60 to 69 with acute or convalescent COVID-19. The CDR3 runs from the conserved cysteine through the conserved F or W. D genes are given only for firm matches. Size is omitted from some rows. Given values are once, few, many or a class for expanded clones.

J gene: TRBJ2-5; D gene: -; clone size: -; V gene: TRBV14; CDR3 protein: CASSQDWPGGGTQYF; CDR3 DNA: TGTGCCAGCAGCCAAGATTGGCCAGGGGGAGGGACCCAGTACTTC
J gene: TRBJ2-1; D gene: TRBD1; clone size: -; V gene: TRBV10-3; CDR3 protein: CAISESLSIQDRGVEQFF; CDR3 DNA: TGTGCCATCAGTGAGTCGTTGAGTATCCAGGACAGGGGGGTTGAGCAGTTCTTC
J gene: TRBJ2-7; D gene: -; clone size: few; V gene: TRBV7-9; CDR3 protein: CASSSRDFSYEQYF; CDR3 DNA: TGTGCCAGCAGCTCTCGGGATTTTTCCTACGAGCAGTACTTC
J gene: TRBJ1-6; D gene: -; clone size: many; V gene: TRBV30; CDR3 protein: CAWAPQVYNSPLHF; CDR3 DNA: TGTGCCTGGGCTCCCCAGGTCTATAATTCACCCCTCCACTTT
J gene: TRBJ1-5; D gene: TRBD1; clone size: -; V gene: TRBV20-1; CDR3 protein: CSASPGGNNQPQHF; CDR3 DNA: TGCAGTGCTAGTCCAGGGGGGAACAATCAGCCCCAGCATTTT
J gene: TRBJ1-2; D gene: TRBD1; clone size: -; V gene: TRBV19; CDR3 protein: CASSLGTGHGYTF; CDR3 DNA: TGTGCCAGTAGTCTGGGGACAGGGCATGGCTACACCTTC
J gene: TRBJ2-1; D gene: TRBD1; clone size: -; V gene: TRBV23-1; CDR3 protein: CACQSRDSINEQFF; CDR3 DNA: TGCGCCTGCCAATCCCGGGACAGTATCAATGAGCAGTTCTTC
J gene: TRBJ2-2; D gene: TRBD2; clone size: few; V gene: TRBV11-2; CDR3 protein: CASSPLAGGLGTGELFF; CDR3 DNA: TGTGCCAGCAGCCCCCTAGCGGGGGGGCTCGGGACCGGGGAGCTGTTTTTT
J gene: TRBJ2-2; D gene: TRBD2; clone size: -; V gene: TRBV9; CDR3 protein: CASSPRGGKNTGELFF; CDR3 DNA: TGTGCCAGCAGCCCTCGGGGGGGCAAGAACACCGGGGAGCTGTTTTTT
J gene: TRBJ1-2; D gene: -; clone size: once; V gene: TRBV4-3; CDR3 protein: CASSQDPNRVSYGYTF; CDR3 DNA: TGCGCCAGCAGCCAAGACCCTAACAGGGTATCCTATGGCTACACCTTC
J gene: TRBJ1-6; D gene: TRBD1; clone size: few; V gene: TRBV5-4; CDR3 protein: CASSSTGSSYNSPLHF; CDR3 DNA: TGTGCCAGCAGCTCGACAGGGAGCTCCTATAATTCACCCCTCCACTTT
J gene: TRBJ2-1; D gene: -; clone size: -; V gene: TRBV7-9; CDR3 protein: CASSLSGDEQFF; CDR3 DNA: TGTGCCAGCAGCCTTAGCGGCGATGAGCAGTTCTTC
J gene: TRBJ2-7; D gene: -; clone size: few; V gene: TRBV7-6; CDR3 protein: CASSPTGNPSYEQYF; CDR3 DNA: TGTGCCAGCAGCCCCACAGGGAACCCTTCGTACGAGCAGTACTTC
J gene: TRBJ1-2; D gene: TRBD1; clone size: -; V gene: TRBV6-5; CDR3 protein: CASSYGTGGNNYGYTF; CDR3 DNA: TGTGCCAGCAGTTACGGGACAGGGGGAAATAACTATGGCTACACCTTC
J gene: TRBJ1-2; D gene: -; clone size: -; V gene: TRBV5-4; CDR3 protein: CASSGVKGPLDGYTF; CDR3 DNA: TGTGCCAGCAGCGGGGTCAAGGGGCCCCTAGATGGCTACACCTTC
J gene: TRBJ2-7; D gene: TRBD1; clone size: -; V gene: TRBV5-1; CDR3 protein: CASSPEAGGYEQYF; CDR3 DNA: TGCGCCAGCAGCCCTGAGGCAGGGGGCTACGAGCAGTACTTC
J gene: TRBJ2-7; D gene: -; clone size: -; V gene: TRBV11-3; CDR3 protein: CASSLDGWDEQYF; CDR3 DNA: TGTGCCAGCAGCTTAGACGGGTGGGACGAGCAGTACTTC
J gene: TRBJ1-6; D gene: TRBD1; clone size: few; V gene: TRBV19; CDR3 protein: CASSTGGTYNSPLHF; CDR3 DNA: TGTGCCAGTAGTACAGGGGGCACCTATAATTCACCCCTCCACTTT
J gene: TRBJ2-3; D gene: -; clone size: -; V gene: TRBV29-1; CDR3 protein: CSVVVRGAGDTQYF; CDR3 DNA: TGCAGCGTTGTCGTCCGGGGGGCCGGAGATACGCAGTATTTT
J gene: TRBJ2-3; D gene: TRBD2; clone size: -; V gene: TRBV7-3; CDR3 protein: CASSRSGGRGDTQYF; CDR3 DNA: TGTGCCAGCAGCCGTAGCGGGGGGCGAGGAGATACGCAGTATTTT
J gene: TRBJ2-5; D gene: TRBD1; clone size: -; V gene: TRBV4-1; CDR3 protein: CASSQGRTGGEETQYF; CDR3 DNA: TGCGCCAGCAGCCAAGGGCGGACAGGGGGTGAGGAGACCCAGTACTTC
J gene: TRBJ2-7; D gene: -; clone size: -; V gene: TRBV5-4; CDR3 protein: CASSFGERYEQYF; CDR3 DNA: TGTGCCAGCAGCTTCGGGGAGCGCTACGAGCAGTACTTC
J gene: TRBJ2-5; D gene: -; clone size: -; V gene: TRBV9; CDR3 protein: CASSVVGGAGETQYF; CDR3 DNA: TGTGCCAGCAGCGTAGTGGGGGGGGCTGGAGAGACCCAGTACTTC
J gene: TRBJ2-7; D gene: TRBD1; clone size: -; V gene: TRBV29-1; CDR3 protein: CSVTTGEAYEQYF; CDR3 DNA: TGCAGCGTTACAACAGGGGAAGCATACGAGCAGTACTTC
J gene: TRBJ1-6; D gene: -; clone size: -; V gene: TRBV15; CDR3 protein: CATSRPGFNSPLHF; CDR3 DNA: TGTGCCACCAGCAGGCCAGGGTTTAATTCACCCCTCCACTTT
J gene: TRBJ2-3; D gene: TRBD1; clone size: -; V gene: TRBV9; CDR3 protein: CASSVEGARTDTQYF; CDR3 DNA: TGTGCCAGCAGCGTAGAGGGGGCCCGCACAGATACGCAGTATTTT
J gene: TRBJ2-2; D gene: -; clone size: -; V gene: TRBV5-4; CDR3 protein: CASSPTASNTGELFF; CDR3 DNA: TGTGCCAGCAGCCCGACAGCTTCGAACACCGGGGAGCTGTTTTTT
J gene: TRBJ2-3; D gene: -; clone size: once; V gene: TRBV19; CDR3 protein: CASSATGNTDTQYF; CDR3 DNA: TGTGCCAGTAGCGCCACAGGGAACACAGATACGCAGTATTTT
J gene: TRBJ2-7; D gene: -; clone size: -; V gene: TRBV6-5; CDR3 protein: CASSYTETPGYEQYF; CDR3 DNA: TGTGCCAGCAGTTACACTGAAACCCCAGGGTACGAGCAGTACTTC
J gene: TRBJ1-1; D gene: TRBD1; clone size: -; V gene: TRBV25-1; CDR3 protein: CASSDNRGYTEAFF; CDR3 DNA: TGTGCCAGCAGTGATAACAGGGGGTACACTGAAGCTTTCTTT
J gene: TRBJ2-7; D gene: -; clone size: -; V gene: TRBV9; CDR3 protein: CASSVAQGNYEQYF; CDR3 DNA: TGTGCCAGCAGCGTAGCGCAGGGGAACTACGAGCAGTACTTC
J gene: TRBJ1-1; D gene: -; clone size: -; V gene: TRBV29-1; CDR3 protein: CSVAQGNTEAFF; CDR3 DNA: TGCAGCGTTGCCCAGGGTAACACTGAAGCTTTCTTT
J gene: TRBJ2-7; D gene: -; clone size: -; V gene: TRBV25-1; CDR3 protein: CASMGAGSYEQYF; CDR3 DNA: TGTGCCAGCATGGGAGCTGGGTCCTACGAGCAGTACTTC
J gene: TRBJ2-5; D gene: -; clone size: -; V gene: TRBV10-3; CDR3 protein: CASWGDKGDQETQYF; CDR3 DNA: TGTGCCTCGTGGGGAGACAAAGGTGACCAAGAGACCCAGTACTTC
J gene: TRBJ1-5; D gene: TRBD1; clone size: -; V gene: TRBV4-3; CDR3 protein: CASSQDREDQPQHF; CDR3 DNA: TGCGCCAGCAGCCAGGACAGGGAGGATCAGCCCCAGCATTTT
J gene: TRBJ1-3; D gene: -; clone size: -; V gene: TRBV5-8; CDR3 protein: CASSLSFVAGNTIYF; CDR3 DNA: TGTGCCAGCAGCTTGTCTTTCGTGGCAGGAAACACCATATATTTT
J gene: TRBJ2-7; D gene: -; clone size: -; V gene: TRBV28; CDR3 protein: CASRLSGFPSYEQYF; CDR3 DNA: TGTGCCAGCAGGCTCTCAGGTTTTCCCTCCTACGAGCAGTACTTC
J gene: TRBJ1-1; D gene: -; clone size: -; V gene: TRBV5-6; CDR3 protein: CASSFWGAVTNTEAFF; CDR3 DNA: TGTGCCAGCAGCTTTTGGGGCGCAGTCACGAACACTGAAGCTTTCTTT
J gene: TRBJ2-7; D gene: TRBD1; clone size: -; V gene: TRBV6-5; CDR3 protein: CASSYSITGGSYEQYF; CDR3 DNA: TGTGCCAGCAGTTACTCGATCACAGGGGGGAGCTACGAGCAGTACTTC
J gene: TRBJ1-2; D gene: TRBD1; clone size: -; V gene: TRBV2; CDR3 protein: CASMERQGAWGYTF; CDR3 DNA: TGTGCCAGCATGGAGAGACAGGGGGCTTGGGGCTACACCTTC
J gene: TRBJ1-2; D gene: TRBD1; clone size: -; V gene: TRBV29-1; CDR3 protein: CSVAYPGQDYGYTF; CDR3 DNA: TGCAGCGTTGCGTATCCGGGACAGGACTATGGCTACACCTTC